Listed here are 21 T cell receptor beta chains from one sample, sequenced in a study of blood T cell repertoires in COVID-19. The repertoire was sequenced with immunoSEQ multiplex PCR; TCRdb's copy has only in-frame clones and lacks some. The data contain over 300,000 clones, approximately 85% of them seen just once; the ten biggest clones take up under 2.5%. The sample consisted of PBMCs or T cells enriched from blood (not recorded which). Source of these receptors: a man aged 25-45 years who had recovered from COVID-19.

The chain employs TRBV29-1 and TRBJ2-3; TRBD2 matches at 7 bases. The CDR3 is made up of 15 amino acids. Unmatched junction bases numbered 10, after V lost 5 bases and J lost 2 bases. Per germline, CDR1 SQVTM and CDR2 ANQGSEA. DNA of the CDR3: TGCAGCGTTCCCGCCCGGGACTACATCACAGATACGCAGTATTTT. Amino acids: CSVPARDYITDTQYF.

The chain couples TRBV13 to TRBJ1-6; weak D call: TRBD1 (5 bases). The length of the CDR3 is 16 residues. Germline CDR1 is PRHDT and CDR2 is FYEKMQ (reference sequence). Trimming took off 1 base at V and 9 bases at J, with 16 bases between the two ends. The CDR3 here is CASSLVTTSGGSPLHF. In DNA, the CDR3 is TGTGCCAGCAGCTTAGTTACGACATCGGGGGGTTCACCCCTCCACTTT.

This chain links TRBV5-1 with TRBJ1-1; 10 bases match TRBD1. The CDR3 is made up of 15 amino acids. The ends lost 4 bases at V and 3 bases at J; junction bases unmatched: 6. Germline assignment: CDR1 SGHRS and CDR2 YFSETQ. CDR3 sequence (DNA): TGCGCCAGCAGCCTGGTGGGACAGGGGTACACTGAAGCTTTCTTT. Translated, it gives CASSLVGQGYTEAFF.

The chain carries TRBV4-2 and TRBJ2-7; 11 bases align to TRBD2. Germline values: CDR1 LGHNA, CDR2 YNFKEQ. The CDR3 has 17 amino acids. With V trimmed by 0 bases and J by 2 bases, 6 bases remained unmatched. The CDR3 protein is CASSQEGILAGAYEQYF. The CDR3 DNA is TGTGCCAGCAGCCAAGAGGGAATACTAGCGGGAGCCTACGAGCAGTACTTC.

The rearrangement uses TRBV5-1 and TRBJ2-1, with TRBD2 matching over 11 bases. Germline-derived CDR1 and CDR2 are SGHRS and YFSETQ. J lost 8 bases, V lost 4 bases, and 8 bases had no gene match. The CDR3 covers 15 residues. The CDR3 reads CASSVAGGPTDEQFF. The CDR3 region has the DNA TGCGCCAGCAGCGTAGCGGGGGGGCCGACGGATGAGCAGTTCTTC.

This chain joins TRBV11-2 and TRBJ1-4; D not certain. This CDR3 spans 13 amino acids. The ends were cut back, 1 base at V and 6 bases at J, with 6 bases in the middle. Per the germline V gene, CDR1 is SGHAT and CDR2 is FQNNGV. The DNA of the CDR3 is TGTGCCAGCAGCTTAGGAGCCTATGAAAAACTGTTTTTT. Translation gives CASSLGAYEKLFF.

The rearrangement uses TRBV2 and TRBJ1-2; 7 bases align to TRBD1. Unmatched junction bases numbered 10, after V lost 8 bases and J lost 7 bases. The CDR3 runs to 13 residues. Germline lookup yields CDR1 SNHLY and CDR2 FYNNEI. The CDR3 DNA sequence: TGTGCCAGCGGTCCGACAGGGTCCCGTGGCTACACCTTC. As protein: CASGPTGSRGYTF.

The genes are TRBV6-5 and TRBJ1-1; D is undetermined. Between the trimmed V and J ends, which lost 6 bases and 1 base, there was a span of 9 bases. The CDR3 has 13 amino acids. Germline-derived CDR1 and CDR2 are MNHEY and SVGAGI. The CDR3: CASSLTENTEAFF. In nucleotides, the CDR3 is TGTGCCAGCAGCCTAACAGAGAACACTGAAGCTTTCTTT.

V gene TRBV7-9 combines with J gene TRBJ2-7, with 9 bases matching TRBD1. The V and J ends lost 4 bases and 4 bases, in that order; junction bases with no gene match: 8. This CDR3 has 15 residues. CDR1 and CDR2 from the germline V gene are SEHNR and FQNEAQ (reference sequence). The CDR3 nucleotides read TGTGCCAGCAGCTCAGAACAGGGGGCGCGATACGAGCAGTACTTC. It translates to CASSSEQGARYEQYF.

The chain joins TRBV10-1 to TRBJ1-1, with D hard to call. This CDR3 is 13 amino acids long. Trimming took off 10 bases at V and 1 base at J, with 13 bases between the two ends. The germline CDR1 and CDR2 sequences are WNHNN and SYGVQD (reference sequence). The CDR3 DNA reads TGCGCCAAAATGAACGGGAAGAACACTGAAGCTTTCTTT. Protein product: CAKMNGKNTEAFF.

V and J are TRBV9 and TRBJ1-1, with D perhaps TRBD1 (5 bases). CDR1 and CDR2 from the germline V gene are SGDLS and YYNGEE. The CDR3 extends over 16 amino acids. The V gene lost 0 bases and the J gene lost 5 bases, with 17 bases spanning the gap. CDR3 coding DNA: TGTGCCAGCAGCGTAGAGTCTATGAGGGGAGGGACTGAAGCTTTCTTT. Translation gives CASSVESMRGGTEAFF.

This chain joins TRBV3-1 (or the pseudogene TRBV3-2) and TRBJ2-3; D is possibly TRBD2 (6 bases). The V end lost 0 bases, the J end lost 6 bases, and 13 bases lay between the germline ends. The CDR3 consists of 15 residues. Germline-derived CDR1 and CDR2 are LGHDT and YNNKEL (reference sequence). The CDR3 spells CASSQESGGLDTQYF. CDR3 coding DNA: TGTGCCAGCAGCCAAGAGAGTGGAGGGTTGGATACGCAGTATTTT.

This clone was detected only once. V and J are TRBV2 and TRBJ1-1; unclear D gene. CDR3 length: 13 amino acids. The V gene lost 3 bases and the J gene lost 5 bases, with 10 bases spanning the gap. The germline gives CDR1 SNHLY, CDR2 FYNNEI. In DNA, the CDR3 is TGTGCCAGCAGTGATGAAGAGGGAACTGAAGCTTTCTTT. It is translated as CASSDEEGTEAFF.

The gene calls are TRBV6-5 and TRBJ1-2, with 9 bases fitting TRBD1. Germline assignment: CDR1 MNHEY and CDR2 SVGAGI. V trimming: 4 bases; J trimming: 7 bases; junction bases outside the gene matches: 10. The CDR3 totals 15 residues. CDR3 sequence reads: CASSSHRGLTVGYTF. CDR3 nucleotide sequence: TGTGCCAGCAGTTCACACAGGGGGCTGACGGTTGGCTACACCTTC.

V gene TRBV2 combines with J gene TRBJ1-1; perhaps TRBD1 as D (5 bases). From germline, CDR1 is SNHLY and CDR2 FYNNEI. V shed 5 bases and J shed 6 bases, with 16 bases lying between them. CDR3 length: 14 amino acids. The CDR3 is CASSSVGGDAEAFF. In DNA form, the CDR3 reads TGTGCCAGCAGTTCGGTAGGCGGGGACGCTGAAGCTTTCTTT.

V is TRBV4-1 and J is TRBJ1-1; D possibly corresponds to TRBD1 (5 bases). This CDR3 has 14 residues. Germline values: CDR1 MGHRA, CDR2 YSYEKL. V lost 2 bases and J 0 bases, leaving 7 bases between the germline ends. CDR3 amino acids: CASSQKGVNTEAFF. The CDR3 region has the DNA TGCGCCAGCAGCCAAAAAGGGGTGAACACTGAAGCTTTCTTT.

This chain links TRBV7-9 with TRBJ1-6; D not certain. The CDR3 is 16 residues long. The germline V gene encodes CDR1 SEHNR and CDR2 FQNEAQ (reference sequence). V was cut by 5 bases and J by 0 bases, with 11 bases left in between. Here the CDR3 reads CASSEAGGSYNSPLHF. Here the CDR3 DNA reads TGTGCCAGCAGCGAGGCCGGAGGCTCCTATAATTCACCCCTCCACTTT.

The chain combines TRBV7-2 with TRBJ1-3, with D possibly matching TRBD1 (6 bases). The germline V and J ends were trimmed by 5 bases and 0 bases, with 14 bases remaining between them. The CDR3 has 16 amino acids. CDR1 and CDR2 (germline): SGHTA, FQGNSA. CDR3 sequence reads: CASSPTRGNSGNTIYF. The CDR3 nucleotides read TGTGCCAGCAGCCCGACCAGGGGAAACTCTGGAAACACCATATATTTT.

V and J are TRBV5-1 and TRBJ2-2; tentative D call: TRBD2 (6 bases). The V and J ends lost 4 bases and 1 base respectively, with 11 bases between them. CDR1 is SGHRS, CDR2 YFSETQ, per germline. The CDR3 length is 15 residues. The CDR3, as DNA: TGCGCCAGCAGCGCCGGGGGACGGAACACCGGGGAGCTGTTTTTT. It specifies CASSAGGRNTGELFF.

This sequence joins TRBV2 and TRBJ2-2; 10 bases line up with TRBD1. The germline gives CDR1 SNHLY, CDR2 FYNNEI. CDR3 size: 15 residues. After removal of 5 bases from V and 5 bases from J, the junction contained 5 bases not matched to a gene. This CDR3 reads CASSQDRGWTGELFF. The CDR3 DNA follows: TGTGCCAGCAGTCAGGACAGGGGGTGGACCGGGGAGCTGTTTTTT. The whole variable domain, filled in from reference TRBV2 and TRBJ2-2, reads EPEVTQTPSHQVTQMGQEVILRCVPISNHLYFYWYRQILGQKVEFLVSFYNNEISEKSEIFDDQFSVERPDGSNFTLKIRSTKLEDSAMYFCASSQDRGWTGELFFGEGSRLTVL.

The chain links TRBV7-3 to TRBJ2-1; 7 bases are shared with TRBD2. This CDR3 comprises 17 residues. J was trimmed by 4 bases and V by 5 bases; bases with no gene match: 14. Looked up from germline, CDR1 is SGHTA and CDR2 is FQGTGA. CDR3 in amino acids: CASSPLGGGGPYNEQFF. Here the CDR3 DNA reads TGTGCCAGCAGCCCGTTGGGCGGGGGAGGACCTTACAATGAGCAGTTCTTC.